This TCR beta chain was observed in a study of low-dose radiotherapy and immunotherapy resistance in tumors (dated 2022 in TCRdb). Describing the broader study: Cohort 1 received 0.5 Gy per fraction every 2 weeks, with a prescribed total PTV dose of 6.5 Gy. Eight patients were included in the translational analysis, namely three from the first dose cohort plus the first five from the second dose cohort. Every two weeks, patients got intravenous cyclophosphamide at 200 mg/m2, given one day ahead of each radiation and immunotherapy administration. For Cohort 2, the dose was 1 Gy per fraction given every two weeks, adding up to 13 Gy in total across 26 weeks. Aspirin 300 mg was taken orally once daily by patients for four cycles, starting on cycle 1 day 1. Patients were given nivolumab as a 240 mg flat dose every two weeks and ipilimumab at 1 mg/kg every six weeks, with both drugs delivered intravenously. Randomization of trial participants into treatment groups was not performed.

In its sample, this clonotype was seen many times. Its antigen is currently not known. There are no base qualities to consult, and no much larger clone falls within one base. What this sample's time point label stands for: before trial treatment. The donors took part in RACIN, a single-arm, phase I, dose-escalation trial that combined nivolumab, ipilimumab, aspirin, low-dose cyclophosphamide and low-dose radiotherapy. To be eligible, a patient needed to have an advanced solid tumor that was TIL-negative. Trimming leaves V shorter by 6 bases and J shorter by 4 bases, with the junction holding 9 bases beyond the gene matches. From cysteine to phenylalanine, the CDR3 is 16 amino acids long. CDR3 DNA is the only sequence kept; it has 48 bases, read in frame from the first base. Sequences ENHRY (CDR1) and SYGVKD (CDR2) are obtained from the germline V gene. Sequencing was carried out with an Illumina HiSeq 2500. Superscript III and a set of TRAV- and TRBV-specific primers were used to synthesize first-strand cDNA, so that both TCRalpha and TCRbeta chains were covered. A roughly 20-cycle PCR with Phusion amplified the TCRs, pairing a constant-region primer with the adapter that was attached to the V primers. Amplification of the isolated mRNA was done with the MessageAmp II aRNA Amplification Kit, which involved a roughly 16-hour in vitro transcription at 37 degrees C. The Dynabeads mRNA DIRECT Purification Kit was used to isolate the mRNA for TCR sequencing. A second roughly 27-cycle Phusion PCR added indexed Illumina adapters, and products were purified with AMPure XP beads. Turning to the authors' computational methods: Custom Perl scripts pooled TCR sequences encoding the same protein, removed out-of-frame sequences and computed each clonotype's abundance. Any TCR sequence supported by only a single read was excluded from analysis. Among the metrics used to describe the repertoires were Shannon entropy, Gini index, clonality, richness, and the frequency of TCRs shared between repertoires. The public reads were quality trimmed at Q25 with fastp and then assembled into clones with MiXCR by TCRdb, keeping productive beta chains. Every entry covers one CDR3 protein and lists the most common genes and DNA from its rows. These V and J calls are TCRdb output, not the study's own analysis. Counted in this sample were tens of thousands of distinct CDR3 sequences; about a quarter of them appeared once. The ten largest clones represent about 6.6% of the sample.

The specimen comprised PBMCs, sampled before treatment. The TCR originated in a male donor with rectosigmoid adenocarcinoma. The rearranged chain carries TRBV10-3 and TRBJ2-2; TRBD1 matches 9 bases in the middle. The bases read TGTGCCATCAGGGAATCTGGGACAGGGATCACCGGGGAGCTGTTTTTT. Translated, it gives CAIRESGTGITGELFF.